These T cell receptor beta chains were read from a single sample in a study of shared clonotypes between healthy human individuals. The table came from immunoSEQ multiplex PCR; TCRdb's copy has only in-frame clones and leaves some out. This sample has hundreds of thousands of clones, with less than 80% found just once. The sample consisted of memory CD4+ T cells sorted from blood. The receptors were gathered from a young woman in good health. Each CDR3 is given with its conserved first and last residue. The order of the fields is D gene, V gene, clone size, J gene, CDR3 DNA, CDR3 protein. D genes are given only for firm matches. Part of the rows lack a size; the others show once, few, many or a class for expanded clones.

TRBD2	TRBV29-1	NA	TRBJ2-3	TGCAGCGTTTTATCAGCGGGAGAGTTAGGCACAGATACGCAGTATTTT	CSVLSAGELGTDTQYF
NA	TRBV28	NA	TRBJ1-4	TGTGCCAGCTGGGAGATGGGTGAAAAACTGTTTTTT	CASWEMGEKLFF
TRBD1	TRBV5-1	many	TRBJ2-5	TGCGCCAGCAGCTTGACAGGGGAGAGGGAGACCCAGTACTTC	CASSLTGERETQYF
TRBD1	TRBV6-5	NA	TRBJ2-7	TGTGCCAGCAGTTATTATGGGGACAGGGGGGGCGAGCAGTACTTC	CASSYYGDRGGEQYF
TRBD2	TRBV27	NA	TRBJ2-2	TGTGCCAGCAGTTGGGGTAGCGGGCCCACCGGGGAGCTGTTTTTT	CASSWGSGPTGELFF
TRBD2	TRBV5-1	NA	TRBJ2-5	TGCGCCAGCAGCTCTGGACGGGGGGGGCGAGAGACCCAGTACTTC	CASSSGRGGRETQYF
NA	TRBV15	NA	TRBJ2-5	TGTGCCACCAGCAGAGGTCAGATCCAAGAGACCCAGTACTTC	CATSRGQIQETQYF
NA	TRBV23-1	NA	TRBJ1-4	TGCGCCAGCAGCCCAGTCCCTAATCGGAGTGAAAAACTGTTTTTT	CASSPVPNRSEKLFF
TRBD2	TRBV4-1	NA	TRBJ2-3	TGCGCCAGCAGCCAATCGACTAGCGTGAGTGGGACAGATACGCAGTATTTT	CASSQSTSVSGTDTQYF
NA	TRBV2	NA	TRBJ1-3	TGTGCCAGCAGTGAATTGAACAGCTACTCTGGAAACACCATATATTTT	CASSELNSYSGNTIYF
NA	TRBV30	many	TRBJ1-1	TGTGCCTGGAGTGAGGCAGGCCACACTGAAGCTTTCTTT	CAWSEAGHTEAFF
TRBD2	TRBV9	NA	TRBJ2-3	TGTGCCAGCAGCGAAGGGATAGCGGGAGCTATTCATACGCAGTATTTT	CASSEGIAGAIHTQYF
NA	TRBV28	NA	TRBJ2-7	TGTGCCAGCGCTGAGGGGGGTCCCTACGAGCAGTACTTC	CASAEGGPYEQYF
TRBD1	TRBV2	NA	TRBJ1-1	TGTGCCAGCAGTGAAGGGACAGGGAAGGGCACTGAAGCTTTCTTT	CASSEGTGKGTEAFF
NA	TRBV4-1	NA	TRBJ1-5	TGCGCCAGCAGCCAAGTTGGGCTTAATCAGCCCCAGCATTTT	CASSQVGLNQPQHF
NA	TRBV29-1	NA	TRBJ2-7	TGCAGCGTTGTGTTACAGGACTTTTACGAGCAGTACTTC	CSVVLQDFYEQYF
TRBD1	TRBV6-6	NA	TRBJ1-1	TGTGCCAGCAGGGACAGGGGAGGGAACACTGAAGCTTTCTTT	CASRDRGGNTEAFF